These T cell receptor beta chains were read from a single sample in a study of response to subunit inactivated influenza vaccine. Each CDR3 protein is one row after TCRdb ran MiXCR on the RT-PCR reads. The table shows 400,000 to 550,000 distinct CDR3 sequences, with 25% occurring only once. The sequenced sample was CD4+ T cells sorted from PBMCs, obtained less than 6 days after vaccination. These receptors all come from a man aged 50 to 59 who received an inactivated influenza vaccine. CDR3s include the opening cysteine and the closing phenylalanine or tryptophan. Fields, in order: D gene, V gene, clone size, J gene, CDR3 protein, CDR3 DNA. D genes are given only for firm matches. Rows give clone size only sometimes, using once, few, many, or a class for an expanded clone.

D: .; V: TRBV20-1; size: .; J: TRBJ2-5; CDR3: CSARGGVQETQYF; DNA: TGCAGTGCTCGAGGGGGAGTGCAAGAGACCCAGTACTTC
D: .; V: TRBV24-1; size: few; J: TRBJ2-1; CDR3: CATGKLNEQFF; DNA: TGTGCCACGGGTAAACTTAATGAGCAGTTCTTC
D: .; V: TRBV15; size: few; J: TRBJ1-1; CDR3: CATSTGGDTGAFF; DNA: TGTGCCACCAGCACCGGCGGGGATACGGGCGCTTTCTTT
D: TRBD2; V: TRBV20-1; size: many; J: TRBJ2-5; CDR3: CSARVAGAVVETQYF; DNA: TGCAGTGCTAGAGTAGCGGGGGCCGTCGTAGAGACCCAGTACTTC
D: .; V: TRBV7-2; size: many; J: TRBJ1-1; CDR3: CASSLRPSQGGTEAFF; DNA: TGTGCCAGCAGCTTACGACCCAGTCAGGGTGGCACTGAAGCTTTCTTT
D: TRBD2; V: TRBV7-8; size: .; J: TRBJ2-1; CDR3: CASSPRLRGGATTYYNEQFF; DNA: TGTGCCAGCAGCCCCCGCCTGCGCGGGGGGGCTACCACTTATTACAATGAGCAGTTCTTC
D: .; V: TRBV28; size: .; J: TRBJ2-5; CDR3: CASRRLTETQYF; DNA: TGTGCCAGCCGACGGTTGACAGAGACCCAGTACTTC
D: .; V: TRBV20-1; size: .; J: TRBJ2-1; CDR3: CSARAGTASNEQFF; DNA: TGCAGTGCTAGGGCCGGGACTGCATCCAATGAGCAGTTCTTC
D: TRBD2; V: TRBV27; size: few; J: TRBJ2-1; CDR3: CASRTGGSRSYNEQFF; DNA: TGTGCCAGCAGAACCGGCGGGAGTAGGTCCTACAATGAGCAGTTCTTC
D: TRBD2; V: TRBV5-6; size: .; J: TRBJ2-1; CDR3: CASTGLAGEAYNEQFF; DNA: TGTGCCAGCACCGGACTAGCGGGAGAGGCATACAATGAGCAGTTCTTC
D: .; V: TRBV7-2; size: .; J: TRBJ2-3; CDR3: CASYGVPDTQYF; DNA: TGTGCCAGTTACGGGGTCCCAGATACGCAGTATTTT
D: .; V: TRBV6-5; size: few; J: TRBJ2-6; CDR3: CASSYWRALGANVLTF; DNA: TGTGCCAGCAGTTACTGGAGGGCCCTTGGGGCCAACGTCCTGACTTTC
D: .; V: TRBV28; size: .; J: TRBJ1-1; CDR3: CASSSHSGNAEAFF; DNA: TGTGCCAGCAGTTCACATAGCGGTAACGCTGAAGCATTCTTT
D: TRBD1; V: TRBV6-2/TRBV6-3; size: .; J: TRBJ2-3; CDR3: CASSYPRDRSTDTQYF; DNA: TGTGCCAGCAGTTACCCCCGGGACAGAAGCACAGATACGCAGTATTTT
D: TRBD2; V: TRBV27; size: .; J: TRBJ2-5; CDR3: CASSSSRTSGTWGTQYF; DNA: TGTGCCAGCAGTTCGTCAAGGACTAGCGGTACCTGGGGGACCCAGTACTTC
D: .; V: TRBV7-8; size: .; J: TRBJ2-7; CDR3: CASSSPSSSEQYF; DNA: TGTGCCAGCAGCTCCCCTAGCAGTTCCGAGCAGTACTTC
D: .; V: TRBV5-6; size: few; J: TRBJ1-1; CDR3: CASSLQGFVTEAFF; DNA: TGTGCCAGCAGCTTGCAGGGATTTGTCACTGAAGCTTTCTTT
D: TRBD2; V: TRBV5-1; size: .; J: TRBJ2-1; CDR3: CASSLTGGTNNEQFF; DNA: TGCGCCAGCAGCTTAACGGGAGGGACTAACAATGAGCAGTTCTTC
D: TRBD1; V: TRBV7-9; size: .; J: TRBJ2-7; CDR3: CASSLGRDRYSYEQYF; DNA: TGTGCCAGCAGCTTAGGCCGGGACAGATACTCCTACGAGCAGTACTTC
D: .; V: TRBV6-2/TRBV6-3; size: .; J: TRBJ2-7; CDR3: CASSYKSAESSYEQYF; DNA: TGTGCCAGCAGTTACAAGTCGGCAGAGAGCTCCTACGAGCAGTACTTC
D: .; V: TRBV11-2; size: many; J: TRBJ1-1; CDR3: CASSLDRAGWSEAFF; DNA: TGTGCCAGCAGCTTAGATCGGGCAGGCTGGTCTGAAGCTTTCTTT
D: TRBD2; V: TRBV4-3; size: .; J: TRBJ2-1; CDR3: CASSQWSGGKTF; DNA: TGCGCCAGCAGCCAATGGAGCGGGGGGAAAACTTTC
D: .; V: TRBV4-3; size: .; J: TRBJ2-4; CDR3: CASSQWIDGIQYF; DNA: TGCGCCAGCAGCCAATGGATAGATGGCATTCAGTACTTC
D: .; V: TRBV7-2; size: .; J: TRBJ2-3; CDR3: CASSRTYTDTQYF; DNA: TGTGCCAGCAGCCGGACCTACACAGATACGCAGTATTTT
D: .; V: TRBV20-1; size: .; J: TRBJ2-7; CDR3: CSARSSLDAYEQYF; DNA: TGCAGTGCTAGGAGCTCTCTAGACGCCTACGAGCAGTACTTC
D: TRBD2; V: TRBV3-1; size: .; J: TRBJ2-7; CDR3: CACCQERLAGDEQYF; DNA: TGTGCCTGCTGCCAAGAGCGACTAGCGGGAGACGAGCAGTACTTC
D: .; V: TRBV12-3/TRBV12-4; size: many; J: TRBJ2-2; CDR3: CASRPPGINGELFF; DNA: TGTGCCAGCAGGCCACCGGGGATCAACGGGGAGCTGTTTTTT